This T cell receptor (beta chain) was sequenced in a study of blood T cells in healthy people across ages. Study-wide points: Long-lived and aged donors differed, with more naive CD4+ cells and higher diversity in the long-lived. With donor CMV status unknown, expanded clonotype changes were possibly confounded. TCR beta diversity, measured per million T cells, fell in a roughly linear way with age.

The CDR3 is 14 residues long. Germline CDR1 is MNHEY and CDR2 is SVGEGT. The J segment lost 2 bases and the V segment lost 5 bases, leaving 5 bases of the junction unmatched. Alongside a J-beta primer mix, a sample-barcoded 5' primer served in a second PCR lasting about 7 to 11 cycles. TCRdb called the 5' RACE reads again in MiXCR, with one record for every CDR3 protein. The sample has 590,000 or so distinct CDR3 sequences, roughly 31% seen once. Each of the donors had roughly 9.7 milliliters of peripheral blood drawn into EDTA-treated Vacutainer tubes. This clonotype was counted many times. No antigen is known for it.

Sequencing was performed on blood. The receptor comes from a woman older than 75 in good health. This chain connects TRBV6-2 or TRBV6-3 to TRBJ2-7; 8 nucleotides agree with TRBD2. CDR3 residues: CASSAGRGAYEQYF. The CDR3 DNA reads TGTGCCAGCAGTGCCGGGCGGGGGGCCTACGAGCAGTACTTC.